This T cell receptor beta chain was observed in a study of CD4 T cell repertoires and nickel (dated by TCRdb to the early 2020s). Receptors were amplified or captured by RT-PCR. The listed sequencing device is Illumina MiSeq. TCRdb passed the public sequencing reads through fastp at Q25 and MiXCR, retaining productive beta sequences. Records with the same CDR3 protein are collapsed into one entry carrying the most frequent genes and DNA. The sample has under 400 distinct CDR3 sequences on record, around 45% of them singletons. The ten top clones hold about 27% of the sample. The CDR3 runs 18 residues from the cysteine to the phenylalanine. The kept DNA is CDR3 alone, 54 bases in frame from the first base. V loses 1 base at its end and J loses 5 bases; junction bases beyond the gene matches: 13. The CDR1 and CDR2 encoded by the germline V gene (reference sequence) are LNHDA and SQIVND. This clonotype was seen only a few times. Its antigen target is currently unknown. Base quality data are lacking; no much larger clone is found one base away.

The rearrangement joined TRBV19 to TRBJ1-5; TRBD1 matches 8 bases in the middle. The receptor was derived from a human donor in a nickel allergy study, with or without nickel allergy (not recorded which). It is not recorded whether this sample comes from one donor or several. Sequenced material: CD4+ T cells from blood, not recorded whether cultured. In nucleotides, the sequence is TGTGCCAGTAGTATAGGCGAATCGGCGCAGGGGGCTTATCAGCCCCAGCATTTT. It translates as CASSIGESAQGAYQPQHF.